Following are 10 T cell receptor beta chains from one sample sequenced in a study of post-analysis software for immune sequencing data. Study results and caveats: A few TRBV segments occurring more often in patients than controls included TRBV5-6, TRBV5-1 and TRBV20-1.

For these receptors, no antigen is known. Presence of unique molecular identifiers characterized the TCR beta cDNA libraries. One entry per CDR3 protein results from TCRdb running MiXCR on the PCR reads. The data show hundreds of thousands of distinct CDR3 sequences, around 37% seen once. Sequencing used blood. The source of these receptors is a girl aged 10 to 17 with multiple sclerosis.

Only a few counts were recorded for this clonotype. The V and J genes are TRBV6-6 and TRBJ1-5; tentatively, D is TRBD1 (6 bases). CDR1 is MNHNY and CDR2 is SVGAGI in the germline V gene (reference sequence). This CDR3 comprises 13 residues. V gave up 6 bases and J gave up 7 bases, with 13 bases separating them. The CDR3 DNA sequence: TGTGCCAGCAGCCCAGACAGGTACCAGCCCCAGCATTTT. Protein sequence: CASSPDRYQPQHF.

This CDR3 is CASSPPGLAGETQYF. The CDR3 DNA is TGTGCCAGCAGTCCCCCAGGGCTAGCGGGAGAGACCCAGTACTTC. This chain connects TRBV27 to TRBJ2-5; 8 nucleotides match TRBD2. This CDR3 comprises 15 residues. In germline, CDR1 is MNHEY, CDR2 SMNVEV (reference sequence). V trimming: 5 bases; J trimming: 4 bases; junction bases outside the gene matches: 9.

The V gene is TRBV25-1, the J gene TRBJ2-7, with no clear D. The germline gives CDR1 MGHDK, CDR2 SYGVNS. V was pared by 2 bases and J by 5 bases, with 13 bases between. This CDR3 spans 14 amino acids. The CDR3 loop is CASSEHGFPDEQYF. In nucleotides, the CDR3 is TGTGCCAGCAGTGAACATGGGTTCCCCGACGAGCAGTACTTC.

This clonotype came up a few times. In DNA form, the CDR3 reads TGTGCCAGCAGCTCTGGCGGGGGGACTGGAACTTTCGCTCAGCCCCAGCATTTT. Amino acids: CASSSGGGTGTFAQPQHF. V is TRBV5-8 and J is TRBJ1-5; TRBD1 might be the D (5 bases). In germline, CDR1 is SGHTS, CDR2 YDEGEE. The CDR3 extends over 18 amino acids. V gave up 3 bases and J gave up 6 bases, with 25 bases separating them.

This clonotype was counted between two and nine times. The V gene is TRBV7-3, the J gene TRBJ1-2; D is ambiguous. The CDR3 sequence is 14 residues long. V was clipped by 2 bases and J by 0 bases, with 7 bases between them. Looked up from germline, CDR1 is SGHTA and CDR2 is FQGTGA. The CDR3 is CASSLGPSNYGYTF. The CDR3 DNA is TGTGCCAGCAGCTTAGGGCCCTCTAACTATGGCTACACCTTC.

This clonotype showed up just once. This chain uses TRBV6-2 or TRBV6-3 with TRBJ2-5, with 7 positions matching TRBD1. J lost 11 bases, V lost 5 bases, and 17 bases had no gene match. Germline V gives CDR1 MNHEY, CDR2 SVGEGT. The CDR3 runs 15 residues. Written as DNA, the CDR3 is TGTGCCAGCAGTGACACGGACAGGCGATTGGGGGAGCAGTACTTC. As protein: CASSDTDRRLGEQYF.

The chain has TRBV12-3 or TRBV12-4 and TRBJ2-5; D unresolved. V lost 2 bases and J 1 base, leaving 17 bases between the germline ends. This CDR3 is 17 amino acids long. The CDR3, as DNA: TGTGCCAGCAGTTTACAGATTGACCTCGGGCGCCAAGAGACCCAGTACTTC. It specifies CASSLQIDLGRQETQYF.

The chain couples TRBV20-1 to TRBJ2-5; tentatively, D is TRBD1 (5 bases). V was clipped by 0 bases and J by 13 bases, with 15 bases between them. The CDR3 extends over 12 amino acids. From germline, CDR1 is DFQATT and CDR2 SNEGSKA (reference sequence). CDR3 amino acids: CSARDGASIPYF. The DNA for the CDR3 is TGCAGTGCTAGAGATGGGGCGAGCATACCGTACTTC.

CDR3 amino acids: CSAARTERVSPLHF. The DNA for the CDR3 is TGCAGTGCCGCCCGGACAGAGAGAGTTTCACCCCTCCACTTT. The chain links TRBV20-1 to TRBJ1-6, with D maybe TRBD1 (6 bases). Germline CDR1 reads DFQATT; CDR2 reads SNEGSKA (reference sequence). The germline V and J ends were trimmed by 6 bases and 9 bases, with 18 bases remaining between them. The CDR3 contains 14 residues.

J is TRBJ1-1 and V is TRBV12-3 or TRBV12-4; unclear D gene. The CDR3 spans 12 residues. The V gene lost 6 bases and the J gene lost 5 bases, with 10 bases spanning the gap. CDR3 sequence (DNA): TGTGCCAGCAGCCCGGACCGAACTGAAGCTTTCTTT. This gives the protein CASSPDRTEAFF.